The 22 T cell receptor beta chains reported below all come from one sample, sequenced in a study of cytomegalovirus exposure and HLA in healthy donors. Use of 60 Vbeta and 13 Jbeta primers characterized the PCR. Sequencing was performed with immunoSEQ multiplex PCR; in TCRdb, only in-frame clones are kept and a portion is missing. Of some 220,000 clones in the sample, about 85% are singletons; the top ten hold around 0.23%. Material: PBMCs. The receptors derive from a girl aged 2 to 9 in good health and CMV-seronegative.

This chain links TRBV7-2 with TRBJ2-5; 9 bases fit TRBD2. Germline CDR1 and CDR2: SGHTA and FQGNSA. The CDR3 loop spans 16 amino acids. The V and J ends lost 4 bases and 5 bases, in that order; junction bases with no gene match: 11. CDR3 loop: CASSSPSGMSGETQYF. CDR3 nucleotides: TGTGCCAGCAGCTCTCCTAGCGGGATGTCGGGGGAGACCCAGTACTTC. Full variable domain (rest looked up from reference TRBV7-2 and TRBJ2-5): GAGVSQSPSNKVTEKGKDVELRCDPISGHTALYWYRQSLGQGLEFLIYFQGNSAPDKSGLPSDRFSAERTGGSVSTLTIQRTQQEDSAVYLCASSSPSGMSGETQYFGPGTRLLVL.

This chain uses TRBV5-8 with TRBJ1-4; D is unresolved. Germline V gives CDR1 SGHTS, CDR2 YDEGEE. V was pared by 4 bases and J by 8 bases, with 9 bases between. The CDR3 totals 12 residues. The CDR3 sequence: CASSHAEEKLFF. The CDR3 region has the DNA TGTGCCAGCAGCCACGCCGAGGAAAAACTGTTTTTT.

The chain uses TRBV11-2 and TRBJ2-5; TRBD2 aligns across 8 bases. CDR1 is SGHAT and CDR2 is FQNNGV in the germline V gene. After removal of 1 base from V and 4 bases from J, the junction contained 5 bases not matched to a gene. This CDR3 spans 15 amino acids. The CDR3 sequence is CASSLAGGVIETQYF. The CDR3 DNA reads TGTGCCAGCAGCTTAGCGGGGGGGGTTATAGAGACCCAGTACTTC.

The chain couples TRBV5-1 to TRBJ2-7; TRBD1 is a possible D gene (5 bases). Trimming stripped 0 bases from V and 3 bases from J, with 7 bases between. CDR1 and CDR2 from the germline V gene are SGHRS and YFSETQ. The CDR3 extends over 13 amino acids. For the CDR3, the DNA is TGCGCCAGCAGCTTGGTGACAGACTACGAGCAGTACTTC. It specifies CASSLVTDYEQYF.

This clone was seen only once. The chain carries TRBV29-1 and TRBJ2-1; no clear D gene. The CDR3 is 16 residues long. The germline gives CDR1 SQVTM, CDR2 ANQGSEA. V was cut by 1 base and J by 2 bases, with 15 bases left in between. The CDR3 sequence: CSVEGSLHTTYNEQFF. CDR3 bases: TGCAGCGTTGAAGGGAGTCTACACACGACCTACAATGAGCAGTTCTTC.

The chain employs TRBV11-2 and TRBJ2-7; possible D gene TRBD1, 6 bases. V lost 5 bases and J lost 4, with 9 bases in between. This CDR3 is 12 amino acids long. The germline V gene has CDR1 SGHAT and CDR2 FQNNGV. CDR3 region: CASSRTEYEQYF. The CDR3 bases are TGTGCCAGCAGCCGGACAGAGTACGAGCAGTACTTC. Full variable domain (missing parts from reference TRBV11-2 and TRBJ2-7): EAGVAQSPRYKIIEKRQSVAFWCNPISGHATLYWYQQILGQGPKLLIQFQNNGVVDDSQLPKDRFSAERLKGVDSTLKIQPAKLEDSAVYLCASSRTEYEQYFGPGTRLTVT.

The chain combines TRBV9 with TRBJ2-4; the D gene is possibly TRBD1 (5 bases). V shed 0 bases and J shed 6 bases, with 13 bases lying between them. The CDR3 is made up of 15 amino acids. Germline values: CDR1 SGDLS, CDR2 YYNGEE. For the CDR3, the DNA is TGTGCCAGCAGCGTAGACACAGGATCGGCAAACATTCAGTACTTC. Encoded protein: CASSVDTGSANIQYF.

This chain connects TRBV19 to TRBJ1-5, with 9 bases lining up with TRBD1. V dropped 8 bases and J dropped 8; count of bases not matched to a gene: 7. The CDR3 runs to 13 residues. Germline-derived CDR1 and CDR2 are LNHDA and SQIVND (reference sequence). The CDR3 region has the DNA TGTGCCAGTGGGGGACAGGGCGTTAAGCCCCAGCATTTT. Amino acid sequence: CASGGQGVKPQHF.

The chain links TRBV7-3 to TRBJ2-3; 8 positions match TRBD2. Losses at the gene ends were 5 bases for V and 6 bases for J; bases not matched to a gene: 10. CDR1 and CDR2 (germline): SGHTA, FQGTGA. This CDR3 is 15 amino acids long. CDR3 DNA sequence: TGTGCCAGCAGCCTAAGGGGGACTAGGACGGATACGCAGTATTTT. This sequence encodes CASSLRGTRTDTQYF. Based on the CDR3 plus reference TRBV7-3 and TRBJ2-3, the full variable domain is GAGVSQTPSNKVTEKGKYVELRCDPISGHTALYWYRQSLGQGPEFLIYFQGTGAADDSGLPNDRFFAVRPEGSVSTLKIQRTERGDSAVYLCASSLRGTRTDTQYFGPGTRLTVL.

Here the CDR3 reads CASNQGGTGGYGYTF. In DNA, the CDR3 is TGTGCCAGCAACCAAGGGGGGACAGGGGGATATGGCTACACCTTC. The rearrangement links TRBV2 to TRBJ1-2; 11 bases match TRBD1. The ends lost 7 bases at V and 5 bases at J; junction bases unmatched: 9. Germline values: CDR1 SNHLY, CDR2 FYNNEI. This CDR3 region has 15 residues.

The chain carries TRBV4-1 and TRBJ2-4; possible D gene TRBD1, 5 bases. V lost 4 bases, J lost 0 bases, and 13 bases lay in between. This CDR3 spans 16 amino acids. The germline CDR1 and CDR2 sequences are MGHRA and YSYEKL. CDR3 sequence (DNA): TGCGCCAGCAGCCCAGGGCCCGGGCTAGCCAAAAACATTCAGTACTTC. Translating it yields CASSPGPGLAKNIQYF.

The chain uses TRBV11-2 and TRBJ2-5; TRBD2 matches 12 bases. Germline V gene data show CDR1 as SGHAT and CDR2 as FQNNGV. The CDR3 is 16 residues long. V lost 4 bases, J lost 3 bases, and 6 bases stayed unmatched. CDR3: CASSSELAGGKETQYF. CDR3 coding DNA: TGTGCCAGCAGCTCAGAACTAGCGGGGGGAAAAGAGACCCAGTACTTC.

This clone was recorded only once. This chain links TRBV5-4 with TRBJ1-1; D uncertain. The CDR3 runs 13 residues. Trimming pared 6 bases from V and 1 base from J, leaving 10 bases between. Germline V lookup: CDR1 SGHNT, CDR2 YYREEE (reference sequence). The CDR3 DNA reads as TGTGCCAGCAAGCCTCTTGAGAACACTGAAGCTTTCTTT. The encoded protein is CASKPLENTEAFF.

This clone was counted once. The J gene is TRBJ1-5, the V gene TRBV28, with D possibly TRBD1 on 6 matching bases. The CDR3 runs to 16 residues. The ends were cut back, 4 bases at V and 11 bases at J, with 24 bases in the middle. Per the germline V gene, CDR1 is MDHEN and CDR2 is SYDVKM. CDR3 loop: CASSSPSPTGGVTQHF. The CDR3 DNA sequence: TGTGCCAGCAGTTCTCCTTCCCCGACAGGTGGTGTGACCCAGCATTTT.

Points on this clone: Other DNA sequences in the sample encode the same CDR3. The genes are TRBV5-1 and TRBJ2-3; D possibly corresponds to TRBD2 (5 bases). Germline loops: CDR1 SGHRS, CDR2 YFSETQ. Trimming removed 2 bases at V and 2 bases at J, with 9 bases between. This CDR3 contains 14 residues. CDR3 bases: TGCGCCAGCAGCTTCCTAGCCCCCACAGATACGCAGTATTTT. This sequence encodes CASSFLAPTDTQYF.

The CDR3 protein is CASSLVAASGRISYEQYF. CDR3 nucleotide sequence: TGTGCCAGCAGCTTAGTCGCGGCTAGCGGGAGGATTTCCTACGAGCAGTACTTC. The rearrangement joins TRBV13 to TRBJ2-7; TRBD2 agrees at 11 bases. The ends lost 1 base at V and 1 base at J; junction bases unmatched: 9. There are 18 residues in the CDR3. In germline, CDR1 is PRHDT, CDR2 FYEKMQ (reference sequence).

This sequence joins TRBV2 and TRBJ1-1; D uncertain. This CDR3 contains 12 residues. Germline assignment: CDR1 SNHLY and CDR2 FYNNEI. Trimming removed 7 bases at V and 3 bases at J, with 9 bases between. The CDR3: CASMGSYTEAFF. CDR3 sequence (DNA): TGTGCCAGCATGGGGAGTTACACTGAAGCTTTCTTT.

Notes on this clone: Distinct nucleotide sequences in the sample also encode this CDR3. This chain connects TRBV5-1 to TRBJ2-5; 7 bases are shared with TRBD1. The CDR3 is 14 residues long. V shed 4 bases, J shed 5 bases, and the junction held 8 bases outside the gene matches. Germline-derived CDR1 and CDR2 are SGHRS and YFSETQ. CDR3 sequence (DNA): TGCGCCAGCAGCCCTGACAGGGTAGGGGAGACCCAGTACTTC. This encodes CASSPDRVGETQYF.

The chain joins TRBV11-2 to TRBJ1-2; 7 bases line up with TRBD1. The CDR3 runs to 14 residues. V was clipped by 7 bases and J by 2 bases; unmatched bases: 7. Germline CDR1 is SGHAT and CDR2 is FQNNGV. CDR3 nucleotide sequence: TGTGCCAGCACGCCCGGGACAGAAAACTATGGCTACACCTTC. Residues: CASTPGTENYGYTF.

This chain connects TRBV6-1 to TRBJ2-1, with D perhaps TRBD2 (5 bases). Deletions cut 0 bases from V and 4 bases from J, with 7 bases between. CDR1 is MNHNS, CDR2 SASEGT, per germline. The CDR3 has 14 residues. The chain's CDR3 is CASSEALAYNEQFF. The CDR3 DNA reads as TGTGCCAGCAGTGAAGCGCTAGCTTACAATGAGCAGTTCTTC.

A remark on this clone: An end of the junction differs from the germline gene, which may be a read error. The J gene is TRBJ1-6, the V gene TRBV25-1; perhaps TRBD1 as D (6 bases). CDR1 and CDR2 from the germline V gene are MGHDK and SYGVNS. The CDR3 covers 14 residues. The CDR3 coding sequence is TGTGCCAGCAGGGAGACAGGCTATAAGTCACCCCTCCACTTT. It specifies CASRETGYKSPLHF. The whole variable domain, remainder taken from reference TRBV25-1 and TRBJ1-6, is EADIYQTPRYLVIGTGKKITLECSQTMGHDKMYWYQQDPGMELHLIHYSYGVNSTEKGDLSSESTVSRIRTEHFPLTLESARPSHTSQYLCASRETGYKSPLHFGNGTRLTVT.

The J gene is TRBJ2-3, the V gene TRBV6-1, with D maybe TRBD1 (5 bases). CDR3 length: 16 amino acids. Germline CDR1 and CDR2: MNHNS and SASEGT. V gave up 0 bases and J gave up 3 bases, with 13 bases separating them. The CDR3 loop is CASSEAQGFWTDTQYF. The DNA for the CDR3 is TGTGCCAGCAGTGAAGCTCAGGGTTTCTGGACAGATACGCAGTATTTT.